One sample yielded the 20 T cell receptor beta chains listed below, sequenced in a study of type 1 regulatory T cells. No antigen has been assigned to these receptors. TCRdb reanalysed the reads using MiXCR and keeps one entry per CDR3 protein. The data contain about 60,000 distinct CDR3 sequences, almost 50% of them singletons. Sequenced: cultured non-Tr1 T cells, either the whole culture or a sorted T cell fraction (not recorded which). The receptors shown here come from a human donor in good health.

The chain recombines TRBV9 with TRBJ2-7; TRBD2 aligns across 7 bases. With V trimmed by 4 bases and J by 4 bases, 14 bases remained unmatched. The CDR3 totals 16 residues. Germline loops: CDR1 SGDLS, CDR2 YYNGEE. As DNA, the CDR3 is TGTGCCAGCAGCCTTTCCAGCGGGGCAAAAACTTACGAGCAGTACTTC. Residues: CASSLSSGAKTYEQYF.

The CDR3 region has the DNA TGTGCCAGCAGCTTAGCGGGGCGGAATAATGAGCAGTTCTTC. This encodes CASSLAGRNNEQFF. The rearrangement uses TRBV11-2 and TRBJ2-1; D tentatively fits TRBD1 or TRBD2 (5 bases each). Trimming took 1 base from V and 7 from J, leaving 11 bases between them. Per the germline V gene, CDR1 is SGHAT and CDR2 is FQNNGV. The CDR3 covers 14 residues.

CDR3: CASSTSGNELKIAGELFF. DNA of the CDR3: TGTGCCAGTTCGACTAGCGGCAACGAACTTAAAATCGCCGGGGAGCTGTTTTTT. V gene TRBV19 combines with J gene TRBJ2-2; TRBD2 matches 9 bases. With V trimmed by 8 bases and J by 6 bases, 19 bases remained unmatched. Germline CDR1 and CDR2: LNHDA and SQIVND (reference sequence). CDR3 size: 18 residues.

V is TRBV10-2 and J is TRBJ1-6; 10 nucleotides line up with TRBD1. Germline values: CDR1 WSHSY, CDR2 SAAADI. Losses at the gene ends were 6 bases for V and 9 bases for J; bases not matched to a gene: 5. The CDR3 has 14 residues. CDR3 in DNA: TGCGCCAGCAGGGGACAGGGGATCGGTTCACCCCTCCACTTT. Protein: CASRGQGIGSPLHF.

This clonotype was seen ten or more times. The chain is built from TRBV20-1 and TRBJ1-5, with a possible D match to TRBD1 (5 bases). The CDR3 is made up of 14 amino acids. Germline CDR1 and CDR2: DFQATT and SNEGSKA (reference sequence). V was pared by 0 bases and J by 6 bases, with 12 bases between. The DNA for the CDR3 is TGCAGTGCTAGAGAGGACGACGGGGCTCAGCCCCAGCATTTT. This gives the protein CSAREDDGAQPQHF.

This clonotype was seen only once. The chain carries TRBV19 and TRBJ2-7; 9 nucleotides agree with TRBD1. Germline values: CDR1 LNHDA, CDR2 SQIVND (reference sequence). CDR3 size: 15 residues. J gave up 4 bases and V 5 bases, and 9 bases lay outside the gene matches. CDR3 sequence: CASSSRQGEGYEQYF. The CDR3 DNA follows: TGTGCCAGTAGTTCCAGACAGGGGGAAGGGTACGAGCAGTACTTC. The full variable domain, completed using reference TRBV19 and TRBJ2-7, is DGGITQSPKYLFRKEGQNVTLSCEQNLNHDAMYWYRQDPGQGLRLIYYSQIVNDFQKGDIAEGYSVSREKKESFPLTVTSAQKNPTAFYLCASSSRQGEGYEQYFGPGTRLTVT.

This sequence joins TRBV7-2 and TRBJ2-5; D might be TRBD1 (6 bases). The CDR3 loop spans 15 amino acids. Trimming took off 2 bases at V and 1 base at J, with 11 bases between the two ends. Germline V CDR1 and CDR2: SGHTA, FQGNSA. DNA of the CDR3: TGTGCCAGCAGCTTACCTCTGACAGGCCAAGAGACCCAGTACTTC. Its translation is CASSLPLTGQETQYF.

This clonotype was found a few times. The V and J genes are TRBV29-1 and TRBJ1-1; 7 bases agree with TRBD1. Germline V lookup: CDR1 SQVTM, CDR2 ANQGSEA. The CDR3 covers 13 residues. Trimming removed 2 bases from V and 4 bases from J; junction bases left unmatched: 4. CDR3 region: CSVERGRGTEAFF. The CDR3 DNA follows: TGCAGCGTTGAAAGGGGGCGCGGCACTGAAGCTTTCTTT.

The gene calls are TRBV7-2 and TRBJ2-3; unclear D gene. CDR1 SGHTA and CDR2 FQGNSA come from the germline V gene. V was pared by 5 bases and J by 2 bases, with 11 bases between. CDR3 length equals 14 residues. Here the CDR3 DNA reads TGTGCCAGCAGCCCCCCTCCCTACACAGATACGCAGTATTTT. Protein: CASSPPPYTDTQYF.

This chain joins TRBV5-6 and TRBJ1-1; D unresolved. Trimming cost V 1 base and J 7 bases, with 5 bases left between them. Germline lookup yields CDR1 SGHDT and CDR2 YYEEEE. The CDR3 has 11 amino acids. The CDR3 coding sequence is TGTGCCAGCAGCTTGCGGAATGAAGCTTTCTTT. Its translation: CASSLRNEAFF.

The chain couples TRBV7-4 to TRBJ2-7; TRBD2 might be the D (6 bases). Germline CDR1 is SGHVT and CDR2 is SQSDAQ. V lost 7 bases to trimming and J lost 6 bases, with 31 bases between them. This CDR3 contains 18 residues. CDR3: CASICHPPTGSPSPEQYF. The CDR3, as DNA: TGTGCCAGCATCTGCCATCCTCCGACCGGGAGTCCCTCTCCCGAGCAGTACTTC.

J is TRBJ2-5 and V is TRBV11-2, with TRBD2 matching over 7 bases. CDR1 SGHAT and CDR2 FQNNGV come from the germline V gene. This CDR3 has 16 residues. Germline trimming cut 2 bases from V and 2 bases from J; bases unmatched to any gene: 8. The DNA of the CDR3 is TGTGCCAGCAGCTTAATGGGTCTAGCGGAACAAGAGACCCAGTACTTC. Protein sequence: CASSLMGLAEQETQYF.

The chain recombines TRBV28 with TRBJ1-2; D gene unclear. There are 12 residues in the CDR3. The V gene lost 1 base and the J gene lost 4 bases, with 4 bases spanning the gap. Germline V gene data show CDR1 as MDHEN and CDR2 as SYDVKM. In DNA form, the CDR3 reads TGTGCCAGCAGTTTATTACCCTATGGCTACACCTTC. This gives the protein CASSLLPYGYTF.

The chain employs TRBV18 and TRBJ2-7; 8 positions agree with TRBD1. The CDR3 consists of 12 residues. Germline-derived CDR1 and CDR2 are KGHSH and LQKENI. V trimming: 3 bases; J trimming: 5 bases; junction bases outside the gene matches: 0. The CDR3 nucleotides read TGTGCCAGCTCACCGACAGGGGACGAGCAGTACTTC. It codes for CASSPTGDEQYF.

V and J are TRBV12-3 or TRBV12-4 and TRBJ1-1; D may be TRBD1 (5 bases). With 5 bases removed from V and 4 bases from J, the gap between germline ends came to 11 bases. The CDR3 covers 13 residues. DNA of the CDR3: TGTGCCAGCAGTCAGGGAGGCCGCACTGAAGCTTTCTTT. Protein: CASSQGGRTEAFF.

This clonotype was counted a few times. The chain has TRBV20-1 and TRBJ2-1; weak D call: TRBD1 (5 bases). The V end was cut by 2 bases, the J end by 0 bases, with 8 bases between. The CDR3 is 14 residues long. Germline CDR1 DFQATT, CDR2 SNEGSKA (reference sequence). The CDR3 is CSARRGSSYNEQFF. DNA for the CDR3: TGCAGTGCTAGAAGGGGTAGCTCCTACAATGAGCAGTTCTTC.

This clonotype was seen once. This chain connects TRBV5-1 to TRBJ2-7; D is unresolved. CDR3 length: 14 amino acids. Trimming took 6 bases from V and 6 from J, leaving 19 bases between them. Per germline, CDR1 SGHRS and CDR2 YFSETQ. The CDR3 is CASNVDMGYREQYF. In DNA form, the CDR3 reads TGCGCCAGCAATGTGGATATGGGGTACCGCGAGCAGTACTTC.

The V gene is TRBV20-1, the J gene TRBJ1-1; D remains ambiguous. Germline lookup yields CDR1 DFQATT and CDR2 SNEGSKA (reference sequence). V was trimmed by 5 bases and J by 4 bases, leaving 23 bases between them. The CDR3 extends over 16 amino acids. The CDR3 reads CSARSMGRGWITEAFF. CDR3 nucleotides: TGCAGTGCTCGGAGTATGGGAAGAGGGTGGATCACTGAAGCTTTCTTT.

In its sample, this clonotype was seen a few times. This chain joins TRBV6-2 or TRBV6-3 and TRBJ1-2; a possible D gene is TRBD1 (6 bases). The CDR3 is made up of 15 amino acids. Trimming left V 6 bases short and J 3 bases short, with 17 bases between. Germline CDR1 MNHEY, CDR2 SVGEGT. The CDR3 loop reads CASRRPNNRDYGYTF. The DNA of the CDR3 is TGTGCCAGCAGACGACCTAATAACAGGGACTATGGCTACACCTTC.

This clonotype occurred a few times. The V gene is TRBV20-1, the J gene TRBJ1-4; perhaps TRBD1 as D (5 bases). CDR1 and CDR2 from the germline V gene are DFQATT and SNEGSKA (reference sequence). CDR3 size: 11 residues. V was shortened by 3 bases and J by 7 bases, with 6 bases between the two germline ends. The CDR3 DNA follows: TGCAGTGCTAGTAGGGGTGAAAAACTGTTTTTT. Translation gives CSASRGEKLFF.